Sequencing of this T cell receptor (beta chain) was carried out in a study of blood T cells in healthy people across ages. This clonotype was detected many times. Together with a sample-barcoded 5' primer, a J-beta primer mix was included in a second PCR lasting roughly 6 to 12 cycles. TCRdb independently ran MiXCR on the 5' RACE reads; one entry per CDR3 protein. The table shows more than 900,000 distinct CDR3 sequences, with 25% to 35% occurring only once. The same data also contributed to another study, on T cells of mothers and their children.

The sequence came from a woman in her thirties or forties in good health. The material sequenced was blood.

The CDR3 loop is CASSRGGADWSTDTQYF. In nucleotides, the CDR3 is TGTGCCAGCTCGCGCGGGGGGGCCGATTGGAGCACAGATACGCAGTATTTT. V usage is TRBV18 and J usage is TRBJ2-3, with TRBD2 matching over 9 bases. V lost 6 bases and J lost 0; bases outside the gene matches: 10. Germline CDR1 reads KGHSH; CDR2 reads LQKENI. The CDR3 runs 17 residues.